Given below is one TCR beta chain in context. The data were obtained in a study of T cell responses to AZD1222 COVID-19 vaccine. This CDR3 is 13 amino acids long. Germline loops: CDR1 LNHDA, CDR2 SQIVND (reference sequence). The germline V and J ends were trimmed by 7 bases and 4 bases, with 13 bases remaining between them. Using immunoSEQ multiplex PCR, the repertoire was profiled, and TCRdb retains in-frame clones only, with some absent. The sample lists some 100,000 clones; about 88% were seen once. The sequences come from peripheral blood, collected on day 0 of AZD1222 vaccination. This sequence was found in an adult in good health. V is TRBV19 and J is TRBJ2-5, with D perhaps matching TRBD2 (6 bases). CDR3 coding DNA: TGTGCCAGTAACCGGGGGTGGGGAGAGACCCAGTACTTC. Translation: CASNRGWGETQYF.